This T cell receptor (beta chain) was observed in a study of blood T cells in healthy people across ages. Worth noting for this clonotype: The germline gene is not matched at one end of the junction; a read error may be the cause.

Alongside a J-beta primer mix, a sample-barcoded 5' primer served in a second PCR lasting roughly 6 to 11 cycles. TCRdb used MiXCR to reprocess the 5' RACE reads, holding one entry per CDR3 protein. The table includes about 570,000 distinct CDR3 sequences, about 25% detected once. The sample taken for sequencing was blood. The sequence came from a woman in her 70s in good health.

CDR3 coding DNA: TGTGCCAGCAGCCTACAGGGGGCCCCCCAGAAGCAGTGCTTC. Translated, it gives CASSLQGAPQKQCF. V gene TRBV7-2 combines with J gene TRBJ2-7; TRBD1 matches at 9 bases. Germline CDR1 is SGHTA and CDR2 is FQGNSA. The CDR3 is made up of 14 amino acids.